One and the same sample provided the 3 T cell receptor beta chains below, sequenced in a study of early T cells in non-severe SARS-CoV-2 infection. TCRdb fed the 5' RACE reads into MiXCR, producing one record per CDR3 protein. The sample yields roughly 65,000 distinct CDR3 sequences, 9% to 15% seen once. What was sequenced was whole blood. The receptors come from an adult who was a healthcare worker with PCR-confirmed SARS-CoV-2 infection or an uninfected control (not recorded which).

This clonotype appeared many times. The J gene is TRBJ2-4, the V gene TRBV5-4; 7 bases are shared with TRBD2. V lost 4 bases to trimming and J lost 1 base; unmatched junction nucleotides: 5. Germline loops: CDR1 SGHNT, CDR2 YYREEE (reference sequence). CDR3 size: 15 residues. DNA for the CDR3: TGTGCCAGCAGCCCAGCGGGGCGGGCCAAAAACATTCAGTACTTC. It specifies CASSPAGRAKNIQYF.

The CDR3 spells CASSQVWGQGLYF. The CDR3 bases are TGCGCCAGCAGCCAAGTTTGGGGACAGGGGTTGTACTTC. The chain recombines TRBV4-3 with TRBJ2-7; 10 bases fit TRBD1. Germline V gene lookup returns CDR1 LGHNA and CDR2 YSLEER. V gave up 1 base and J gave up 12 bases; unmatched junction bases: 6. CDR3 length: 13 amino acids.

This clonotype was recorded many times. The rearrangement uses TRBV7-3 and TRBJ2-3, with D perhaps given as TRBD1 or TRBD2 (6 bases each). V lost 6 bases and J lost 0, with 13 bases in between. This CDR3 is 15 amino acids long. Germline V gene lookup returns CDR1 SGHTA and CDR2 FQGTGA. The DNA of the CDR3 is TGTGCCAGCAGTCCAACAGGGAGGAGCACAGATACGCAGTATTTT. It codes for CASSPTGRSTDTQYF.